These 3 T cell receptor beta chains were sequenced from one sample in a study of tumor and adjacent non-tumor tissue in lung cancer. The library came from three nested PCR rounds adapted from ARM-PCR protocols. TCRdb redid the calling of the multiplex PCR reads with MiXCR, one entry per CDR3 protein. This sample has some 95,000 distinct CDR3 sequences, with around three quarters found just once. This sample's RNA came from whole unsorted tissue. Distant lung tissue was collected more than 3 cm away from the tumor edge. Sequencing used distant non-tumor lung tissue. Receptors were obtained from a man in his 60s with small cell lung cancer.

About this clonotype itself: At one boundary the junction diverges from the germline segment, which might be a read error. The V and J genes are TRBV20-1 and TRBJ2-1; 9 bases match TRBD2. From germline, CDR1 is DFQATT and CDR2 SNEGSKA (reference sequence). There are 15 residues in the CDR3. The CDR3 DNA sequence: TGCAGTACTAGAGAGACCGGGACTAGCTCCCATGAGCAGTTCTTC. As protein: CSTRETGTSSHEQFF.

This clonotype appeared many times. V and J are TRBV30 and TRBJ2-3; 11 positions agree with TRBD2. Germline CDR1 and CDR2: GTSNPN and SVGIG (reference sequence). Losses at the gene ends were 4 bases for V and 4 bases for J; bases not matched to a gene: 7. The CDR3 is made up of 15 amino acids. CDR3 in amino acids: CAWNTLAGEPDTQYF. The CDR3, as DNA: TGTGCCTGGAATACACTAGCGGGAGAACCAGATACGCAGTATTTT.

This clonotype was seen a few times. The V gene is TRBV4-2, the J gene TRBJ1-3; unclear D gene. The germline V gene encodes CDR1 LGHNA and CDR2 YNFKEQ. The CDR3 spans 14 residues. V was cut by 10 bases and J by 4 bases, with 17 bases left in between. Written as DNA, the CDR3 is TGTGCCATCAGTCAAGAATCCGGCGGAAACACCATATATTTT. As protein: CAISQESGGNTIYF.